This TCR beta chain was identified during a study of blood T cell repertoires in COVID-19. Measured with immunoSEQ multiplex PCR; TCRdb has only the in-frame clones, and not every one. In the table there are 180,000 or so clones, around four fifths of which are singletons. J gave up 7 bases and V 5 bases, and 6 bases lay outside the gene matches. This CDR3 comprises 14 residues. Germline CDR1 and CDR2: SEHNR and FQNEAQ (reference sequence). V is TRBV7-9 and J is TRBJ2-1, with TRBD2 identical over 9 bases. Sample: PBMCs or T cells enriched from blood (not recorded which). This receptor was obtained from a woman in her fifties or sixties who had recovered from COVID-19. For the CDR3, the DNA is TGTGCCAGCAGCCCGCGGACTAGCGAGAATGAGCAGTTCTTC. Its translation: CASSPRTSENEQFF.